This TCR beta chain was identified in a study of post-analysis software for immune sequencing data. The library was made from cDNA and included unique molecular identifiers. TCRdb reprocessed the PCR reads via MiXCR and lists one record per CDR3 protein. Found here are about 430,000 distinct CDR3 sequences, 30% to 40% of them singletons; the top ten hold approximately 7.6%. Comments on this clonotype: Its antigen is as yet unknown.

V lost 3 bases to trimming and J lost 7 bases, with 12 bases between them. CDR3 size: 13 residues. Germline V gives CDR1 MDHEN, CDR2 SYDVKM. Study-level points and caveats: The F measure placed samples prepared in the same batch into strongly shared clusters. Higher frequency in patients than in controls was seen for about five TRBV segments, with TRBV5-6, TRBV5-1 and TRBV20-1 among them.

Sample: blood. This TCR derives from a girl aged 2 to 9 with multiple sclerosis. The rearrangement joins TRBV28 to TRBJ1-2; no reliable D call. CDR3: CASSFEGDGGYTF. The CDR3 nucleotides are TGTGCCAGCAGTTTTGAGGGAGATGGTGGCTACACCTTC.